The 9 T cell receptor beta chains given below trace back to one sample, sequenced in a study of blood T cell repertoires in COVID-19. Some clones are missing from TCRdb's copy, which holds only in-frame ones; the method was immunoSEQ multiplex PCR. This sample has about 180,000 clones; roughly 88% occur once, and the top ten carry roughly 15%. Sequencing input: PBMCs or T cells enriched from blood (not recorded which). Every receptor here comes from a man aged 50 to 59 who had recovered from COVID-19.

This sequence joins TRBV6-5 and TRBJ1-5, with D tentatively TRBD1 (6 bases). In germline, CDR1 is MNHEY, CDR2 SVGAGI. This CDR3 is built from 14 residues. Trimming cost V 8 bases and J 4 bases, with 15 bases left between them. DNA for the CDR3: TGTGCCAGCTCAAAAGACAGGCGGAATCAGCCCCAGCATTTT. Translation gives CASSKDRRNQPQHF.

This chain joins TRBV25-1 and TRBJ1-2; D is uncertain. Germline V gives CDR1 MGHDK, CDR2 SYGVNS. The CDR3 loop spans 12 amino acids. Deletions cut 0 bases from V and 8 bases from J, with 7 bases between. CDR3 in DNA: TGTGCCAGCAGTGAATATCGGTCGGGCTACACCTTC. This translates into CASSEYRSGYTF.

This chain uses TRBV6-5 with TRBJ2-1; the match to TRBD1 covers 8 bases. The CDR3 covers 14 residues. With 6 bases clipped from V and 2 bases from J, the junction kept 3 bases outside the gene matches. Per germline, CDR1 MNHEY and CDR2 SVGAGI. As DNA, the CDR3 is TGTGCCAGCAGGGACAGGGCTGCCTACAATGAGCAGTTCTTC. Its translation: CASRDRAAYNEQFF.

The chain has TRBV5-1 and TRBJ1-3; maybe TRBD1 (6 bases). Germline-derived CDR1 and CDR2 are SGHRS and YFSETQ. The CDR3 runs to 17 residues. With 4 bases removed from V and 8 bases from J, the gap between germline ends came to 25 bases. DNA of the CDR3: TGCGCCAGCAGCCCGGGAGGGACAACAGTTTTTCGGGACACCATATATTTT. Its translation: CASSPGGTTVFRDTIYF. Based on the CDR3 plus reference TRBV5-1 and TRBJ1-3, the full variable domain is KAGVTQTPRYLIKTRGQQVTLSCSPISGHRSVSWYQQTPGQGLQFLFEYFSETQRNKGNFPGRFSGRQFSNSRSEMNVSTLELGDSALYLCASSPGGTTVFRDTIYFGEGSWLTVV.

The chain is built from TRBV10-2 and TRBJ1-2; TRBD1 aligns across 7 bases. The CDR3 runs 17 residues. Germline assignment: CDR1 WSHSY and CDR2 SAAADI. V was clipped by 10 bases and J by 2 bases; unmatched bases: 19. The CDR3 region is CATAWDAGTDINYGYTF. In nucleotides, the CDR3 is TGCGCCACCGCCTGGGACGCCGGGACAGATATCAACTATGGCTACACCTTC.

The chain links TRBV7-9 to TRBJ2-5; 12 nucleotides line up with TRBD2. CDR1 SEHNR and CDR2 FQNEAQ come from the germline V gene (reference sequence). The trim removed 5 bases at V and 5 bases at J, leaving 9 bases unmatched. The CDR3 has 16 residues. The CDR3 DNA follows: TGTGCCAGCAGCCACCTAGCGGGGGGGCCAGGGGAGACCCAGTACTTC. Its translation is CASSHLAGGPGETQYF.

There are many counts of this clone. The rearrangement joins TRBV30 to TRBJ1-3; no clear D gene. CDR3 length: 13 amino acids. Per the germline V gene, CDR1 is GTSNPN and CDR2 is SVGIG (reference sequence). Trimming removed 3 bases from V and 0 bases from J, with 6 bases in between. The CDR3 nucleotides read TGTGCCTGGAGGGGCAGCTCTGGAAACACCATATATTTT. Protein sequence: CAWRGSSGNTIYF.

V and J are TRBV30 and TRBJ1-6; D possibly corresponds to TRBD1 (5 bases). The CDR3 sequence is 15 residues long. V lost 0 bases and J 10 bases, leaving 16 bases between the germline ends. Germline loops: CDR1 GTSNPN, CDR2 SVGIG (reference sequence). CDR3 sequence (DNA): TGTGCCTGGAGTGTTGATCTCGGGGGTTGGTCACCCCTCCACTTT. As protein: CAWSVDLGGWSPLHF.

In DNA, the CDR3 is TGTGCCAGTCAGGGCCTTGGCTCTGGGGCCAACGTCCTGACTTTC. Translated, it gives CASQGLGSGANVLTF. V is TRBV28 and J is TRBJ2-6, with a possible D match to TRBD1 (5 bases). V was trimmed by 9 bases and J by 0 bases, leaving 12 bases between them. Germline CDR1 and CDR2: MDHEN and SYDVKM. The CDR3 is 15 amino acids. The full variable domain, completed using reference TRBV28 and TRBJ2-6, is DVKVTQSSRYLVKRTGEKVFLECVQDMDHENMFWYRQDPGLGLRLIYFSYDVKMKEKGDIPEGYSVSREKKERFSLILESASTNQTSMYLCASQGLGSGANVLTFGAGSRLTVL.